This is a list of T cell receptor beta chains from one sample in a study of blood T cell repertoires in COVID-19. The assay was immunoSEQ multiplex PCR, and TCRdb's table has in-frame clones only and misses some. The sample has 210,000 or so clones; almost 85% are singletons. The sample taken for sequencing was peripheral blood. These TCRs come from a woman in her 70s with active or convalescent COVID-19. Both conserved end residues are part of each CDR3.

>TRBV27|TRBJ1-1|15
CASSLRTGGDTEAFF
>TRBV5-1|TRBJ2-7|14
CASSPATSGSEQYF
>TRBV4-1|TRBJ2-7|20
CASSQARGGTSGMNSYEQYF
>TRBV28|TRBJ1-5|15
CASSFVKITNQPQHF
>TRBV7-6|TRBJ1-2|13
CASSLEEGYGYTF
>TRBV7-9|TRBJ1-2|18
CASSLGVGTGDMDYGYTF
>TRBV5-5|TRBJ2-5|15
CASSFVRRGRGPQYF
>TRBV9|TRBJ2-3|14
CASCPGLGPDTQYF
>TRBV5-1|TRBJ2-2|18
CASSGTTPSGRAAGELFF
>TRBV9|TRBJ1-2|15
CASSAGDSLNYGYTF
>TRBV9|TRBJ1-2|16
CASSDPSGTLNYGYTF
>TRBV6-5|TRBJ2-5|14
CASSYLDSKQTQYF
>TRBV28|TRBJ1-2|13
CASRVQGNYGYTF
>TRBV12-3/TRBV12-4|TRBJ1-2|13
CASSPDRSYGYTF
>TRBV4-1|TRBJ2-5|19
CASSQEKSGTSESQETQYF
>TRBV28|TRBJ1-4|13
CASRSGTGEKLFF
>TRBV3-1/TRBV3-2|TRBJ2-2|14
CASSRGLGTGELFF
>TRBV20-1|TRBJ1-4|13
CSPSGPLNEKLFF
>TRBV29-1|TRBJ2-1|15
CSVEGGGRGYNEQFF
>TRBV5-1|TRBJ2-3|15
CASSLGGQRTDTQYF
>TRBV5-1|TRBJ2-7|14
CASSLAQGLGEQYF
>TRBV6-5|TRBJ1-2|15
CASTPRGGRNYGYTF
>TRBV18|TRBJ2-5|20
CASSPLPPRQIGTTKETQYF